This T cell receptor beta chain is drawn from a study of OX40 agonist ivuxolimab in advanced cancers. TCRdb's table, derived via immunoSEQ multiplex PCR, lists solely in-frame clones and lacks some. The sample has about 49,000 clones; 80% to 90% are singletons. The germline V and J ends were trimmed by 0 bases and 5 bases, with 19 bases remaining between them. This CDR3 comprises 17 residues. CDR1 and CDR2 from the germline V gene are LGHNA and YSLEER. This clone came up a few times. Peripheral blood came from all dose cohorts at three timepoints. This TCR derives from an adult with an advanced solid tumor such as melanoma, head and neck, liver or kidney cancer. The rearrangement uses TRBV4-3 and TRBJ1-2, with TRBD1 as a possible D gene (5 bases). Sample: CD4+ or CD8+ T cells sorted from blood, taken in a trial of the OX40 agonist ivuxolimab. The CDR3 coding sequence is TGCGCCAGCAGCCAAGATTGGTTAGGGTTGGAGGGGTATGGCTACACCTTC. This translates into CASSQDWLGLEGYGYTF.